This TCR beta chain emerged from a study of T cell repertoires in cytomegalovirus infection (dated by TCRdb to the late 2010s). Regarding the research as a whole: Donor HLA type was relevant to the analysis, because carriage of CMV infection together with the matching HLA type was indicated by public TCR beta signatures.

Sequenced on an Illumina HiSeq 1500. TCRdb applied fastp at Q25 and MiXCR to the public reads, then kept only in-frame beta chains. Here each entry gathers all rows of one CDR3 protein and keeps the most common genes and DNA. The sample table holds about 310,000 distinct CDR3 sequences, of which about a sixth were seen once. The ten biggest clones cover approximately 12% of the sample. Remarks on this clonotype: Its antigen is currently not known. No base quality information exists; no much larger clone differs at one position.

The CDR3 covers 15 residues, taking in both the cysteine and the phenylalanine. The CDR3 DNA has 45 bases and is translated from base 1. CDR1 and CDR2 (DFQATT, SNEGSKA) derive from the germline V gene (reference sequence). Trimming leaves V shorter by 1 base and J shorter by 0 bases, with the junction holding 4 bases beyond the gene matches. The paper's findings and limits, for the study overall: Cumulative frequency of public TCR beta family members discriminated carriers of CMV infection plus the relevant HLA type in this cohort and an independent roughly 340-donor cohort. The ex vivo response was dominated by HLA-C-restricted CMV-specific TCR beta clonotypes, and the single most frequent clonotype in two of eight donors was supplied by these HLA-C-restricted clonotypes.

The sequence is built from TRBV20-1 and TRBJ2-7; TRBD1 aligns with 9 central bases. The source of this sequence is a human donor in good health (CMV status not recorded). Some clones in this sample may be carry-over from other donors' samples. Sequenced: PBMCs. CDR3 region: CSARGDRGISYEQYF. The base sequence is TGCAGTGCTAGAGGCGACAGGGGGATCTCCTACGAGCAGTACTTC.